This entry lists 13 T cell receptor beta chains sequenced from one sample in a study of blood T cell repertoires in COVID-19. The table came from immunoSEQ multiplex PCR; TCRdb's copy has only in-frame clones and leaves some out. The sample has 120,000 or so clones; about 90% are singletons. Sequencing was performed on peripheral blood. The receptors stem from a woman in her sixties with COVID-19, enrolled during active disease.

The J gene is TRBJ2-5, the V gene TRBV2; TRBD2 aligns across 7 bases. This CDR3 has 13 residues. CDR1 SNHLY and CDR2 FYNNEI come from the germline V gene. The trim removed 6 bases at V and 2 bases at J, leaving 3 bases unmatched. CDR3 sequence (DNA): TGTGCCAGCAGGCGGACTAGGCAAGAGACCCAGTACTTC. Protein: CASRRTRQETQYF.

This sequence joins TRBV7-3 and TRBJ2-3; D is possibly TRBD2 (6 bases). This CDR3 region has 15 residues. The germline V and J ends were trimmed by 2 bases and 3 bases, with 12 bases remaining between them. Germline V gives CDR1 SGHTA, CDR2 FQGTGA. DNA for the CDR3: TGTGCCAGCAGCTTAGCTAGCGCGGGGACAGATACGCAGTATTTT. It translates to CASSLASAGTDTQYF.

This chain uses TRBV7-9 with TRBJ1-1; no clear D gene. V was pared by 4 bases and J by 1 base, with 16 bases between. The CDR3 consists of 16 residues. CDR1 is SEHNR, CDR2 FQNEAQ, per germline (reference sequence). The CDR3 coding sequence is TGTGCCAGCAGCTCACCCGCCAGGAGGGAGAACACTGAAGCTTTCTTT. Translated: CASSSPARRENTEAFF.

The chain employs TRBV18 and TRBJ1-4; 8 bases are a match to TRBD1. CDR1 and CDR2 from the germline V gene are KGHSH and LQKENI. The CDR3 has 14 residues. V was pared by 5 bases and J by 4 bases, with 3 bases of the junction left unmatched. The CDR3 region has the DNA TGTGCCAGCTCAGCGGGACAGGATAATGAAAAACTGTTTTTT. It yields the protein CASSAGQDNEKLFF.

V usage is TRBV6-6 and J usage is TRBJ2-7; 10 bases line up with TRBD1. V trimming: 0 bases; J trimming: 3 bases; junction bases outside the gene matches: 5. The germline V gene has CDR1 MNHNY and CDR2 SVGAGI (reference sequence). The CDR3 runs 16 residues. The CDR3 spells CASSYSRTGGDYEQYF. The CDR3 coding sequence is TGTGCCAGCAGTTACTCCCGGACAGGGGGGGACTACGAGCAGTACTTC.

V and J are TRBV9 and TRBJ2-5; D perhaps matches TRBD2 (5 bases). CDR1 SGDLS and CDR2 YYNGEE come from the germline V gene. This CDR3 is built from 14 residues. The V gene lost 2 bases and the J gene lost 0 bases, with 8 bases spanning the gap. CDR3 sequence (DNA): TGTGCCAGCAGCGTGACTACGTACCAAGAGACCCAGTACTTC. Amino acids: CASSVTTYQETQYF.

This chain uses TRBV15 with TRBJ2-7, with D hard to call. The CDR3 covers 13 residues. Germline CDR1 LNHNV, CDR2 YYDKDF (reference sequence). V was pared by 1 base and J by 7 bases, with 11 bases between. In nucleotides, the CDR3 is TGTGCCACCAGCAGAGCGCCCCCCGAGGAGCAGTACTTC. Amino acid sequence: CATSRAPPEEQYF.

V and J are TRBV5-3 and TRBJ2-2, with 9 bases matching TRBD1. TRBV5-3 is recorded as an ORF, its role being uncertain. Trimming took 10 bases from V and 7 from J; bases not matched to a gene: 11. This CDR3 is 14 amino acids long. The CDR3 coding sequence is TGTGCCCCAGGACTGGGACAGGGTAACGGGGAGCTGTTTTTT. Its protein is CAPGLGQGNGELFF.

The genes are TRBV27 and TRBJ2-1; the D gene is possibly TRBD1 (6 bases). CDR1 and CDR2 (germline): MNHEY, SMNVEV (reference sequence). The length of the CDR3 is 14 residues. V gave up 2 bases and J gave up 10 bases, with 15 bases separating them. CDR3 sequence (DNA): TGTGCCAGCAGTTTACAGCGCAGGGGAGCGGAGCAGTTCTTC. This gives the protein CASSLQRRGAEQFF.

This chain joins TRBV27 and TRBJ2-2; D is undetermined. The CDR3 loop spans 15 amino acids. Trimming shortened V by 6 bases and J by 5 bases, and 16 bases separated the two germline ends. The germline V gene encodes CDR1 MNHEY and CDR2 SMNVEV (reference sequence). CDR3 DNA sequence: TGTGCCAGCAGCCCCCGGGTCCTCCTGACCGGGGAGCTGTTTTTT. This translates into CASSPRVLLTGELFF.

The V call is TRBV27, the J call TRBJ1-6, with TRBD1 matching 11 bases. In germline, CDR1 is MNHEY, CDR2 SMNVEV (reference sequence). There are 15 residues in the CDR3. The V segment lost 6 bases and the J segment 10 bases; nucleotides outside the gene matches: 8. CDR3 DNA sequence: TGTGCCAGCAGGGGGACAGGGGGGATTTACTCACCCCTCCACTTT. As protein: CASRGTGGIYSPLHF.

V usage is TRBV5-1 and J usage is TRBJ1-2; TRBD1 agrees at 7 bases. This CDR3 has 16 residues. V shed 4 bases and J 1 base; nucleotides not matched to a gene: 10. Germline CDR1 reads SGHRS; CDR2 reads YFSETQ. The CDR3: CASSPQGGRNNYGYTF. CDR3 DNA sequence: TGCGCCAGCAGCCCGCAGGGGGGTAGGAATAACTATGGCTACACCTTC.

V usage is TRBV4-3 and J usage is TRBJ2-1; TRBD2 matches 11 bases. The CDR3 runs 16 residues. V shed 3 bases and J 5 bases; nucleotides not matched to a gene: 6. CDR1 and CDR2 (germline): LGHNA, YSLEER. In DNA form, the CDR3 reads TGCGCCAGCAGCCAGGTACTAGCGGGGGTTGACAATGAGCAGTTCTTC. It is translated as CASSQVLAGVDNEQFF.